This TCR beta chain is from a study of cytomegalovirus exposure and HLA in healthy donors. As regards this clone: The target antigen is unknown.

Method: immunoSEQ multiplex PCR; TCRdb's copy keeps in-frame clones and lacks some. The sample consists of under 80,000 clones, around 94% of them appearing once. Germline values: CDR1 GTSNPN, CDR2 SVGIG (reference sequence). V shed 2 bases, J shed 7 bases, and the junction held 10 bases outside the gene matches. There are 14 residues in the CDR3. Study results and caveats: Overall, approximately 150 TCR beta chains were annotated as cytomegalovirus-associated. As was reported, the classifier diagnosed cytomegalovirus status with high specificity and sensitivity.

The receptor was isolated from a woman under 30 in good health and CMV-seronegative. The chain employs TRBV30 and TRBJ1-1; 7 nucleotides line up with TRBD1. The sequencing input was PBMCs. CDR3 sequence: CAWSPFDRVGEAFF. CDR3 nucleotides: TGTGCCTGGAGTCCCTTTGACAGGGTCGGTGAAGCTTTCTTT.